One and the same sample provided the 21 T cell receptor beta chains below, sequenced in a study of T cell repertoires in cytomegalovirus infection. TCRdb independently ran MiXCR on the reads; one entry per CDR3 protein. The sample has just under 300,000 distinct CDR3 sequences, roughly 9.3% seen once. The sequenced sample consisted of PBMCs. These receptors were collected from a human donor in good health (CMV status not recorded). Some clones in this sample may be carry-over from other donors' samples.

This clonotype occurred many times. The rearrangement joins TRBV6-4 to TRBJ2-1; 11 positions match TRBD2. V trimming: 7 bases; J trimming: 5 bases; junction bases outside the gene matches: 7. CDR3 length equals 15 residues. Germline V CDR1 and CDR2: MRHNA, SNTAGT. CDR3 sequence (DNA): TGTGCCAGCACGAGACTAGCGGGAAAGAACAATGAGCAGTTCTTC. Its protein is CASTRLAGKNNEQFF.

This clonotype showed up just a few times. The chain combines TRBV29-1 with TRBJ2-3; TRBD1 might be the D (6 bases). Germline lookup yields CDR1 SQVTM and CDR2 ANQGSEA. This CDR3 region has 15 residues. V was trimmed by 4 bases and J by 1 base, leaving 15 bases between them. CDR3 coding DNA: TGCAGCGTTGTACCCCAGGGGTATGGCACAGATACGCAGTATTTT. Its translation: CSVVPQGYGTDTQYF.

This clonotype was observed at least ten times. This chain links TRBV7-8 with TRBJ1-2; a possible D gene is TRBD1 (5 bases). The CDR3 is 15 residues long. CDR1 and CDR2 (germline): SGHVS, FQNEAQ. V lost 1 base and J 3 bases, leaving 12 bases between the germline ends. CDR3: CASSLERGAYYGYTF. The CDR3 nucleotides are TGTGCCAGCAGCTTAGAAAGGGGAGCATACTATGGCTACACCTTC.

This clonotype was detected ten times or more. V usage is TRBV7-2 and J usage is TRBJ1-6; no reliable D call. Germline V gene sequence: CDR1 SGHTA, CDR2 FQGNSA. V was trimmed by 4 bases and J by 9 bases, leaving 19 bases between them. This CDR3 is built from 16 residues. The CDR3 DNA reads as TGTGCCAGCAGCTCGAAACTCGCCCCAGCAGGTTCACCCCTCCACTTT. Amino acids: CASSSKLAPAGSPLHF.

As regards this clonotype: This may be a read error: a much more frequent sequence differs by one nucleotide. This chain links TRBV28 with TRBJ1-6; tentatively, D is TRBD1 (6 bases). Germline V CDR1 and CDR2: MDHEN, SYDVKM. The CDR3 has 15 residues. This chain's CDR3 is CASSIAGTNDSPFHF. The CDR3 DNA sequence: TGTGCCAGCAGTATTGCCGGGACAAACGATTCACCCTTCCACTTT.

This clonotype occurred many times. The CDR3 spells CASSLEARRSGEQYF. The CDR3, as DNA: TGTGCCAGCAGCTTAGAGGCCAGGAGAAGCGGCGAGCAGTACTTC. The chain uses TRBV7-2 and TRBJ2-7; perhaps TRBD2 as D (5 bases). This CDR3 region has 15 residues. The ends were cut back, 1 base at V and 6 bases at J, with 16 bases in the middle. Germline V lookup: CDR1 SGHTA, CDR2 FQGNSA.

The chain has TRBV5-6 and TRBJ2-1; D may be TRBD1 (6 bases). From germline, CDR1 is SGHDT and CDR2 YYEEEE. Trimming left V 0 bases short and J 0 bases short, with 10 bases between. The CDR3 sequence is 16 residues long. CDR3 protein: CASSLEVGASYNEQFF. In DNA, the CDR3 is TGTGCCAGCAGCTTGGAAGTGGGGGCCTCCTACAATGAGCAGTTCTTC.

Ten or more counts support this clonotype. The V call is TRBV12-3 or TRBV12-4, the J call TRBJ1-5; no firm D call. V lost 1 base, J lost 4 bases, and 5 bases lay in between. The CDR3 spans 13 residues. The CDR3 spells CASSLEMNQPQHF. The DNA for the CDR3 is TGTGCCAGCAGTTTAGAGATGAATCAGCCCCAGCATTTT.

CDR3 nucleotide sequence: TGTGCCAGCAGAGGGGACAGGGCACGGGACGAGCAGTACTTC. Protein sequence: CASRGDRARDEQYF. The J gene is TRBJ2-7, the V gene TRBV2; 9 bases align to TRBD1. V shed 6 bases and J 5 bases; nucleotides not matched to a gene: 8. Germline assignment: CDR1 SNHLY and CDR2 FYNNEI. The CDR3 length is 14 residues.

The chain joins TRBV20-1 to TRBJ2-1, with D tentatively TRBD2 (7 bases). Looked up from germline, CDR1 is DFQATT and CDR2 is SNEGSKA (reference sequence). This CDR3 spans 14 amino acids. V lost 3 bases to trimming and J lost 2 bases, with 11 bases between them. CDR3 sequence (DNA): TGCAGTGCTAGTAAGGGGGGGCCCTACAATGAGCAGTTCTTC. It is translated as CSASKGGPYNEQFF.

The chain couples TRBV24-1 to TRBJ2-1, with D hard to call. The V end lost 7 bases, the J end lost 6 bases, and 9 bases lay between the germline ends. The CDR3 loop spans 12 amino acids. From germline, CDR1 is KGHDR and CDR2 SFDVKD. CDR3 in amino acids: CATSDTVNEQFF. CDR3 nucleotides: TGTGCCACCAGCGACACTGTCAATGAGCAGTTCTTC.

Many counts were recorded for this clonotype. The CDR3 loop is CSVHSPSGANVLTF. The CDR3 DNA reads TGCAGCGTCCACTCTCCCTCTGGGGCCAACGTCCTGACTTTC. The chain couples TRBV29-1 to TRBJ2-6, with D uncertain. This CDR3 comprises 14 residues. CDR1 and CDR2 from the germline V gene are SQVTM and ANQGSEA. V was clipped by 6 bases and J by 0 bases, with 9 bases between them.

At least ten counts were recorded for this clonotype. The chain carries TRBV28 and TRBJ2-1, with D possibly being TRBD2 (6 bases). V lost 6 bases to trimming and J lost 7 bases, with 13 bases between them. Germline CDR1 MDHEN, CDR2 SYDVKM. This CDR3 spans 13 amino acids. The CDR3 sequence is CASSPGGWNEQFF. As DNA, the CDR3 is TGTGCCAGCAGCCCCGGGGGTTGGAATGAGCAGTTCTTC.

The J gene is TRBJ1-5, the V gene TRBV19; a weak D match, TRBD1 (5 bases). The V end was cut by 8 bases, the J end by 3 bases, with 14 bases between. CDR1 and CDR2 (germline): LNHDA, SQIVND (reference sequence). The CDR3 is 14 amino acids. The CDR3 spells CASWGLIPNQPQHF. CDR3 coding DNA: TGTGCCAGTTGGGGCTTGATCCCCAATCAGCCCCAGCATTTT.

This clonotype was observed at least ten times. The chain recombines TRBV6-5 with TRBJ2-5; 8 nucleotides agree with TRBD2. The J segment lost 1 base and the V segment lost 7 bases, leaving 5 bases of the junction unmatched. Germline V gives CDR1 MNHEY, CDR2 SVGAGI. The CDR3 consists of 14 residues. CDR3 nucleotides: TGTGCCAGCATCGGGGGGGGGTCCCAAGAGACCCAGTACTTC. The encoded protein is CASIGGGSQETQYF.

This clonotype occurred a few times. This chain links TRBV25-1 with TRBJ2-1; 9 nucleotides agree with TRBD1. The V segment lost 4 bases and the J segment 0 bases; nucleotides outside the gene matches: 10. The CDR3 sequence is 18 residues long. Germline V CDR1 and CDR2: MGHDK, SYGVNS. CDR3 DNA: TGTGCCAGCAGTGGACGGACCGGGACAGGGAACTCCTACAATGAGCAGTTCTTC. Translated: CASSGRTGTGNSYNEQFF.

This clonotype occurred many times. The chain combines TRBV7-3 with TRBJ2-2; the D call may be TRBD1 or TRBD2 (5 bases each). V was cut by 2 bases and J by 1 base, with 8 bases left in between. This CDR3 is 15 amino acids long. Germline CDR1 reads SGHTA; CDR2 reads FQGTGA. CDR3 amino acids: CASSLQGVNTGELFF. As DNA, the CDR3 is TGTGCCAGCAGCTTACAGGGAGTGAACACCGGGGAGCTGTTTTTT.

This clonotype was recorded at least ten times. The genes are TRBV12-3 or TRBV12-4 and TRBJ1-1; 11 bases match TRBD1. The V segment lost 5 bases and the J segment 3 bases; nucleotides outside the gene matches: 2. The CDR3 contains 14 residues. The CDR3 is CASSLDRGHTEAFF. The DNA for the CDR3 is TGTGCCAGCAGTCTGGACAGGGGGCACACTGAAGCTTTCTTT.

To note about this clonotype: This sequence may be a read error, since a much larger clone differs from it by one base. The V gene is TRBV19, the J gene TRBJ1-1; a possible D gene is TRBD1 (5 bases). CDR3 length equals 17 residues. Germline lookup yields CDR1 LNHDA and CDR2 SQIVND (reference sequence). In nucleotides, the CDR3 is TGTGCCAGTAGTATAAAAAGGGGTCACCCCCAGAACACTGAAGCTGTCTTT. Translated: CASSIKRGHPQNTEAVF. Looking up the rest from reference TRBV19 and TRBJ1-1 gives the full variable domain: DGGITQSPKYLFRKEGQNVTLSCEQNLNHDAMYWYRQDPGQGLRLIYYSQIVNDFQKGDIAEGYSVSREKKESFPLTVTSAQKNPTAFYLCASSIKRGHPQNTEAVFGQGTRLTVV.

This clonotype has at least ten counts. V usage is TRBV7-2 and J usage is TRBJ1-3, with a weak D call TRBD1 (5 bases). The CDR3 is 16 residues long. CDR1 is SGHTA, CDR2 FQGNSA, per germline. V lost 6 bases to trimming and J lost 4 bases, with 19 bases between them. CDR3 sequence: CASSSRPRESGNTIYF. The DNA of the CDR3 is TGTGCCAGCAGTTCCCGCCCCAGGGAGTCCGGAAACACCATATATTTT. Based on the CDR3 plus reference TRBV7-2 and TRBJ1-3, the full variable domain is GAGVSQSPSNKVTEKGKDVELRCDPISGHTALYWYRQSLGQGLEFLIYFQGNSAPDKSGLPSDRFSAERTGGSVSTLTIQRTQQEDSAVYLCASSSRPRESGNTIYFGEGSWLTVV.

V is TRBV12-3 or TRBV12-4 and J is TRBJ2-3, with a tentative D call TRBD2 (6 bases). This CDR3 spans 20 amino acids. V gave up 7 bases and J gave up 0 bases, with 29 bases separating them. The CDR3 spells CASTLKRETGTLKSTDTQYF. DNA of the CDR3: TGTGCCAGCACCTTAAAAAGGGAGACCGGGACTCTTAAAAGCACAGATACGCAGTATTTT.